The text below deals with one T cell receptor (beta chain). The time point here: week 3, after first cycle of checkpoint inhibitor. One draw preceded checkpoint blockade; another followed its first cycle at week 3. The V gene lost 6 bases and the J gene lost 2 bases, with 17 bases spanning the gap. The CDR3 is 15 amino acids. CDR1 LNHDA and CDR2 SQIVND come from the germline V gene (reference sequence). This entry belongs to a study of blood T cell dynamics during melanoma immunotherapy. Study summary: First-line therapy was either pembrolizumab or nivolumab with ipilimumab for metastatic melanoma.

The protocol was immunoSEQ multiplex PCR, while the TCRdb copy is restricted to in-frame clones and leaves out a portion. The profile shows over 9,000 clones, about four fifths of them singletons. The receptor was derived from a human donor with melanoma. The rearrangement uses TRBV19 and TRBJ2-7, with D perhaps given as TRBD1 or TRBD2 (5 bases each). The source material was blood, sampled from a patient treated with checkpoint blockade. CDR3 nucleotide sequence: TGTGCCAGTAGCCGTCCTGGGGGTTCCACCTACGAGCAGTACTTC. It codes for CASSRPGGSTYEQYF.